Listed below are T cell receptor beta chains from one sample, sequenced in a study of control samples from healthy donors and cancer patients. Some clones are missing from TCRdb's copy, which holds only in-frame ones; the method was immunoSEQ multiplex PCR. Altogether roughly 130,000 clones are present, around 93% being singletons, with the ten largest covering roughly 7.8%. Sequenced: blood. The receptors derive from a man between 18 and 35 years old in good health. The CDR3 runs from the conserved cysteine through the conserved F or W. The D gene is left open where the match is weak. Rows may omit the clone size; those that give it use once, few, many or a size class.

-	TRBV18	-	TRBJ1-6	CASGDGGTSPLHF	TGTGCCAGCGGGGATGGGGGGACCTCACCCCTCCACTTT
-	TRBV18	-	TRBJ1-1	CASSPTKNTEAFF	TGTGCCAGCTCACCTACCAAGAACACTGAAGCTTTCTTT
-	TRBV4-2	-	TRBJ1-6	CASSPGQTGSPLHF	TGTGCCAGCAGCCCCGGACAGACGGGATCACCCCTCCACTTT
-	TRBV2	-	TRBJ1-2	CASSSGTRSFYGYTF	TGTGCCAGCAGTTCCGGGACAAGGTCCTTCTATGGCTACACCTTC
-	TRBV9	-	TRBJ1-2	CASSVATVGIYGYTF	TGTGCCAGCAGCGTAGCTACAGTAGGGATCTATGGCTACACCTTC
-	TRBV5-4	-	TRBJ1-6	CASSLVAGRNSPLHF	TGTGCCAGCAGCTTGGTGGCAGGGCGGAATTCACCCCTCCACTTT
TRBD1	TRBV5-5	-	TRBJ1-1	CASSAGQGGWSGTEAFF	TGTGCCAGCAGCGCCGGACAGGGAGGGTGGTCGGGCACTGAAGCTTTCTTT
-	TRBV2	-	TRBJ2-7	CASSIYEQYF	TGTGCCAGTTCCATCTACGAGCAGTACTTC
-	TRBV2	-	TRBJ1-5	CASSSPDMGPSDQPQHF	TGTGCCAGCAGCTCCCCGGACATGGGGCCCTCTGATCAGCCCCAGCATTTT
-	TRBV10-3	once	TRBJ1-1	CAISESGGVNTEAFF	TGTGCCATCAGTGAGTCGGGCGGGGTGAACACTGAAGCTTTCTTT
-	TRBV6-6	-	TRBJ1-4	CASSGGIEGEKLFF	TGTGCCAGCAGTGGAGGGATTGAAGGTGAAAAACTGTTTTTT